The 30 T cell receptor beta chains below were found in one sample sequenced in a study of CD8 T cells in ankylosing spondylitis. TCRdb redid the calling of the 5' RACE reads with MiXCR, one entry per CDR3 protein. The repertoire holds approximately 240,000 distinct CDR3 sequences, with under 12% as singletons. Sequencing was done on a sample of blood, either unsorted or a sorted T cell fraction (not recorded which). All receptors derive from a male donor with ankylosing spondylitis or in good health (not recorded which).

This clonotype was found a few times. The chain uses TRBV5-1 and TRBJ2-1, with 10 bases lining up with TRBD2. Germline V gene lookup returns CDR1 SGHRS and CDR2 YFSETQ. The CDR3 is 16 residues long. The V segment lost 4 bases and the J segment 6 bases; nucleotides outside the gene matches: 10. CDR3 sequence reads: CASSPGAGGNSNEQFF. CDR3 DNA: TGCGCCAGCAGCCCCGGAGCGGGAGGGAATAGCAATGAGCAGTTCTTC. Looking up the rest from reference TRBV5-1 and TRBJ2-1 gives the full variable domain: KAGVTQTPRYLIKTRGQQVTLSCSPISGHRSVSWYQQTPGQGLQFLFEYFSETQRNKGNFPGRFSGRQFSNSRSEMNVSTLELGDSALYLCASSPGAGGNSNEQFFGPGTRLTVL.

The table lists this clonotype with many counts. The genes are TRBV5-1 and TRBJ2-2; 8 positions agree with TRBD2. This CDR3 is 16 amino acids long. The germline V gene encodes CDR1 SGHRS and CDR2 YFSETQ. The V segment lost 4 bases and the J segment 5 bases; nucleotides outside the gene matches: 10. The CDR3 region is CASSPAGTSWTGELFF. The CDR3 bases are TGCGCCAGCAGCCCGGCCGGGACTAGTTGGACCGGGGAGCTGTTTTTT.

The chain combines TRBV5-1 with TRBJ1-5, with TRBD1 as a possible D gene (5 bases). Trimming removed 4 bases at V and 3 bases at J, with 14 bases between. In germline, CDR1 is SGHRS, CDR2 YFSETQ. This CDR3 has 15 residues. CDR3 in DNA: TGCGCCAGCAGCCCCGACGGGGCCTACAATCAGCCCCAGCATTTT. Translation gives CASSPDGAYNQPQHF.

In its sample, this clonotype was seen many times. The rearrangement uses TRBV14 and TRBJ2-1, with 9 bases identical to TRBD2. CDR1 is SGHDN, CDR2 FVKESK, per germline. Trimming cost V 4 bases and J 0 bases; bases outside gene matches: 4. The CDR3 covers 16 residues. In DNA form, the CDR3 reads TGTGCCAGCAGCCTTTTTAGCGGGAGCTCCTACAATGAGCAGTTCTTC. Translating gives CASSLFSGSSYNEQFF.

This clonotype was detected ten times or more. The chain employs TRBV5-6 and TRBJ2-3, with D hard to call. The CDR3 totals 13 residues. Germline V gene lookup returns CDR1 SGHDT and CDR2 YYEEEE. V was trimmed by 7 bases and J by 5 bases, leaving 14 bases between them. The CDR3, as DNA: TGTGCCAGCGGCCCTGGTGGAAGAGATACGCAGTATTTT. Protein: CASGPGGRDTQYF.

This clonotype was observed once. A much larger clone differs by one base, so this may be a read error. This chain connects TRBV5-6 to TRBJ1-1; D possibly corresponds to TRBD1 (5 bases). Germline V gene lookup returns CDR1 SGHDT and CDR2 YYEEEE. V dropped 6 bases and J dropped 3 bases, with 15 bases sitting between them. The CDR3 spans 14 residues. As DNA, the CDR3 is TGTGCCAGCAACCCGTGGGGACCTCACACTGAAGCTTTCTTT. It encodes CASNPWGPHTEAFF.

The chain joins TRBV30 to TRBJ2-5; 10 bases agree with TRBD2. CDR1 GTSNPN and CDR2 SVGIG come from the germline V gene (reference sequence). The CDR3 is made up of 15 amino acids. Unmatched junction bases numbered 5, after V lost 0 bases and J lost 4 bases. This CDR3 is CAWSVQRGGRETQYF. CDR3 nucleotides: TGTGCCTGGAGTGTACAGCGGGGGGGCCGAGAGACCCAGTACTTC.

The table lists this clonotype with a few counts. The chain couples TRBV5-1 to TRBJ2-3, with D possibly being TRBD1 (5 bases). The CDR3 covers 16 residues. From germline, CDR1 is SGHRS and CDR2 YFSETQ. V lost 5 bases and J 5 bases, leaving 21 bases between the germline ends. In DNA, the CDR3 is TGCGCCAGCAGACCCGTACAGGAGAAAATAGGAGATACGCAGTATTTT. It encodes CASRPVQEKIGDTQYF.

Comment on this clonotype: Sequence at one end of the junction differs from germline and may be a read error. This sequence joins TRBV27 and TRBJ1-1; D gene ambiguous. There are 14 residues in the CDR3. Germline V gene data show CDR1 as MNHEY and CDR2 as SMNVEV (reference sequence). The CDR3 sequence is CTSSLGPRNTEAFF. As DNA, the CDR3 is TGCACCAGCAGTTTGGGCCCGCGAAACACTGAAGCTTTCTTT.

This clonotype was detected a few times. The chain combines TRBV30 with TRBJ1-3; no firm D call. CDR1 and CDR2 (germline): GTSNPN, SVGIG (reference sequence). The CDR3 totals 14 residues. V shed 0 bases and J shed 0 bases, with 6 bases lying between them. The CDR3 reads CAWSVQSSGNTIYF. Written as DNA, the CDR3 is TGTGCCTGGAGTGTACAGAGCTCTGGAAACACCATATATTTT. Drawing the rest from reference TRBV30 and TRBJ1-3, the complete variable domain is SQTIHQWPATLVQPVGSPLSLECTVEGTSNPNLYWYRQAAGRGLQLLFYSVGIGQISSEVPQNLSASRPQDRQFILSSKKLLLSDSGFYLCAWSVQSSGNTIYFGEGSWLTVV.

This clonotype was picked up many times. The rearrangement joins TRBV11-3 to TRBJ2-3; D unresolved. Trimming removed 0 bases at V and 1 base at J, with 8 bases between. This CDR3 comprises 15 residues. Germline V gives CDR1 SGHNT, CDR2 YENEEA. This CDR3 reads CASSLEETCTDTQYF. DNA of the CDR3: TGTGCCAGCAGCTTAGAGGAGACCTGCACAGATACGCAGTATTTT.

The sample holds many counts of this clonotype. The chain couples TRBV19 to TRBJ2-1; no clear D gene. The CDR3 totals 16 residues. Trimming took 1 base from V and 1 from J, leaving 11 bases between them. The germline V gene has CDR1 LNHDA and CDR2 SQIVND (reference sequence). CDR3 sequence (DNA): TGTGCCAGTAGTATAGGTTCCTTTGGATCCTACAATGAGCAGTTCTTC. Protein sequence: CASSIGSFGSYNEQFF.

This clonotype was picked up many times. The rearrangement links TRBV20-1 to TRBJ2-3, with D uncertain. The CDR3 is made up of 14 amino acids. The V gene lost 6 bases and the J gene lost 1 base, with 14 bases spanning the gap. Germline V gives CDR1 DFQATT, CDR2 SNEGSKA (reference sequence). The CDR3 DNA sequence: TGCAGTGCCGCCATGTCATGGGGCACAGATACGCAGTATTTT. As protein: CSAAMSWGTDTQYF.

At least ten counts were recorded for this clonotype. The chain uses TRBV3-1 and TRBJ2-1; 13 nucleotides match TRBD2. This CDR3 spans 21 amino acids. From germline, CDR1 is LGHDT and CDR2 YNNKEL (reference sequence). Trimming removed 0 bases from V and 9 bases from J; junction bases left unmatched: 20. Here the CDR3 DNA reads TGTGCCAGCAGCCAAGATTGGGATTGGGGCCGGGGGACTAGCGGGATTGTTGAGCAGTTCTTC. Translated, it gives CASSQDWDWGRGTSGIVEQFF.

This clonotype was detected many times. The gene calls are TRBV25-1 and TRBJ1-5; D may be TRBD1 (5 bases). Trimming took 3 bases from V and 7 from J, leaving 13 bases between them. This CDR3 is built from 14 residues. From germline, CDR1 is MGHDK and CDR2 SYGVNS. CDR3 amino acids: CASSEAGTGQPQHF. In DNA, the CDR3 is TGTGCCAGCAGTGAGGCGGGAACAGGACAGCCCCAGCATTTT.

This clonotype was recorded many times. This could be a read error, since a much larger clone is one nucleotide away. The V and J genes are TRBV7-9 and TRBJ1-1; 7 bases fit TRBD1. With V trimmed by 6 bases and J by 1 base, 2 bases remained unmatched. The CDR3 covers 13 residues. CDR1 is SEHNR, CDR2 FQNEAQ, per germline (reference sequence). In DNA, the CDR3 is TGTGCCAGCAGTCACAGGGGGAACACTGAAGCTTTCTTT. It encodes CASSHRGNTEAFF.

This clonotype was observed many times. The rearrangement joins TRBV3-1 to TRBJ2-3, with 14 bases aligning to TRBD2. The CDR3 is made up of 16 amino acids. After removal of 8 bases from V and 7 bases from J, the junction contained 11 bases not matched to a gene. CDR1 is LGHDT and CDR2 is YNNKEL in the germline V gene (reference sequence). CDR3: CASSVRLAGGPNTQYF. CDR3 in DNA: TGTGCCAGCTCAGTTCGACTAGCGGGAGGGCCAAATACGCAGTATTTT.

The sample holds one count of this clonotype. Sequence at one end of the junction differs from germline and may be a read error. The chain combines TRBV18 with TRBJ1-4, with 8 bases that match TRBD1. The CDR3 covers 14 residues. From germline, CDR1 is KGHSH and CDR2 LQKENI. CDR3 DNA sequence: TGTGCCAGCTCACCGGCAGGGGGCAGTGAAAACCTGTTTTTT. Its protein product is CASSPAGGSENLFF.

This clonotype came up a few times. The CDR3 coding sequence is TGTGCCAGCAGCCCCCCCAGGGGACGACATAGCAATCAGCCCCAGCATTTT. Residues: CASSPPRGRHSNQPQHF. The genes are TRBV7-9 and TRBJ1-5; D is possibly TRBD1 (6 bases). Germline CDR1 SEHNR, CDR2 FQNEAQ (reference sequence). Trimming stripped 5 bases from V and 0 bases from J, with 17 bases between. The CDR3 covers 17 residues.

This clonotype was observed many times. This rearrangement joins TRBV6-5 to TRBJ2-1; D remains unclear. The CDR3 is made up of 16 amino acids. The V and J ends lost 1 base and 2 bases respectively, with 12 bases between them. Germline V gene data show CDR1 as MNHEY and CDR2 as SVGAGI. CDR3 residues: CASSYWPLGPYNEQFF. For the CDR3, the DNA is TGTGCCAGCAGTTACTGGCCGCTAGGGCCCTACAATGAGCAGTTCTTC.

The J gene is TRBJ1-1, the V gene TRBV28; D is perhaps TRBD1 (6 bases). Trimming removed 2 bases from V and 4 bases from J, with 11 bases in between. CDR1 is MDHEN, CDR2 SYDVKM, per germline. The CDR3 sequence is 14 residues long. The CDR3 DNA sequence: TGTGCCAGCAGTTTACAACAGGGCGGCACTGAAGCTTTCTTT. This sequence encodes CASSLQQGGTEAFF.

This clonotype was counted ten times or more. The chain uses TRBV29-1 and TRBJ2-2; D uncertain. CDR1 is SQVTM, CDR2 ANQGSEA, per germline. The ends were cut back, 2 bases at V and 4 bases at J, with 11 bases in the middle. The CDR3 sequence is 14 residues long. The CDR3 region has the DNA TGCAGCGTTGAAAGTCTCGGCCTCACCGGGGAGCTGTTTTTT. Translation gives CSVESLGLTGELFF.

The table lists this clonotype with many counts. V gene TRBV5-1 combines with J gene TRBJ1-4; D is unclear. The length of the CDR3 is 14 residues. The V end was cut by 2 bases, the J end by 5 bases, with 10 bases between. In germline, CDR1 is SGHRS, CDR2 YFSETQ. The CDR3 sequence is CASSLNRPNEKLFF. In nucleotides, the CDR3 is TGCGCCAGCAGCTTAAACAGACCGAATGAAAAACTGTTTTTT.

This clonotype has a count of ten or more. This chain joins TRBV12-3 or TRBV12-4 and TRBJ1-2; 10 bases match TRBD1. The CDR3 length is 15 residues. V shed 4 bases and J 0 bases; nucleotides not matched to a gene: 2. The CDR3 loop reads CASSWGQGTNYGYTF. CDR3 nucleotide sequence: TGTGCCAGCAGTTGGGGACAGGGGACTAACTATGGCTACACCTTC.

This clonotype has at least ten counts. The chain links TRBV5-1 to TRBJ2-7, with D maybe TRBD2 (7 bases). The CDR3 extends over 17 amino acids. Trimming took 2 bases from V and 5 from J, leaving 23 bases between them. CDR1 is SGHRS, CDR2 YFSETQ, per germline. The CDR3 is CASSLRGGSIRSDEQYF. The CDR3 coding sequence is TGCGCCAGCAGCTTAAGGGGGGGGTCCATCCGGAGCGACGAGCAGTACTTC.

The chain has TRBV11-1 and TRBJ1-6; 8 positions match TRBD1. After removal of 6 bases from V and 8 bases from J, the junction contained 12 bases not matched to a gene. Germline CDR1 is SGHAT and CDR2 is FQDESV (reference sequence). The CDR3 has 16 residues. The CDR3 DNA follows: TGTGCCAGCAGTCCCTATCCTCCGGGACAGGATTCACCCCTCCACTTT. This translates into CASSPYPPGQDSPLHF.

This clonotype was counted at least ten times. The gene calls are TRBV12-3 or TRBV12-4 and TRBJ2-2; the match to TRBD2 covers 12 bases. V lost 6 bases and J lost 6; bases outside the gene matches: 11. This CDR3 is 17 amino acids long. This chain's CDR3 is CASSRRTSGVGAGELFF. CDR3 DNA sequence: TGTGCCAGCAGCCGGCGGACTAGCGGGGTAGGGGCCGGGGAGCTGTTTTTT.

The sample holds many counts of this clonotype. The J gene is TRBJ1-2, the V gene TRBV12-3 or TRBV12-4, with D uncertain. The CDR3 contains 13 residues. Trimming pared 2 bases from V and 3 bases from J, leaving 7 bases between. The DNA for the CDR3 is TGTGCCAGCAGTTTAAGAGGGTACTATGGCTACACCTTC. This encodes CASSLRGYYGYTF.

The sample holds many counts of this clonotype. This chain connects TRBV30 to TRBJ2-7, with a possible D match to TRBD2 (6 bases). Germline loops: CDR1 GTSNPN, CDR2 SVGIG (reference sequence). V was trimmed by 1 base and J by 6 bases, leaving 10 bases between them. The CDR3 consists of 12 residues. The CDR3 loop reads CAWSGIAAEQYF. The CDR3 coding sequence is TGTGCCTGGAGTGGGATAGCGGCCGAGCAGTACTTC.

Concerning this clonotype itself: A much bigger clone sits one base away, suggesting this may be a read error. The rearrangement uses TRBV10-3 and TRBJ2-7, with no clear D. V was cut by 2 bases and J by 5 bases, with 13 bases left in between. Germline assignment: CDR1 ENHRY and CDR2 SYGVKD. The CDR3 has 14 residues. The CDR3 bases are TGTGCCATCAGTGAGGTGAACCCGAACCACGAGCAGTACTTC. Protein: CAISEVNPNHEQYF.